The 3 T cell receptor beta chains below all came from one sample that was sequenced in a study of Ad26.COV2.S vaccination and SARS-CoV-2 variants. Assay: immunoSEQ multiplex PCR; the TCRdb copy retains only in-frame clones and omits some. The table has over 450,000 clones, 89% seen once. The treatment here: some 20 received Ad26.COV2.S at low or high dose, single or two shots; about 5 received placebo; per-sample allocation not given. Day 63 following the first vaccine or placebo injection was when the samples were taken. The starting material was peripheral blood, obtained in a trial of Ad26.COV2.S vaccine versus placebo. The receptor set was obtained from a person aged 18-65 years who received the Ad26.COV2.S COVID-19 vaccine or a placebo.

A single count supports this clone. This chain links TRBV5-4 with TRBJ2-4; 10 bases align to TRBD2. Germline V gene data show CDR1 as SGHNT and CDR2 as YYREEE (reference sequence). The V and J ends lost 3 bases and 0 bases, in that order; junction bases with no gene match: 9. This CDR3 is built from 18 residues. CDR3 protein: CASSSLIAGGLAKNIQYF. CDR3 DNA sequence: TGTGCCAGCAGCTCGCTAATAGCGGGGGGCCTAGCCAAAAACATTCAGTACTTC.

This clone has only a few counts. The CDR3 spells CATSVGGGAPEQFF. CDR3 nucleotide sequence: TGTGCCACCAGTGTCGGCGGGGGGGCCCCTGAGCAGTTCTTC. This rearrangement joins TRBV24-1 to TRBJ2-1; 9 bases align to TRBD2. Germline V gives CDR1 KGHDR, CDR2 SFDVKD. The CDR3 is 14 amino acids. V lost 5 bases to trimming and J lost 9 bases; unmatched junction nucleotides: 7.

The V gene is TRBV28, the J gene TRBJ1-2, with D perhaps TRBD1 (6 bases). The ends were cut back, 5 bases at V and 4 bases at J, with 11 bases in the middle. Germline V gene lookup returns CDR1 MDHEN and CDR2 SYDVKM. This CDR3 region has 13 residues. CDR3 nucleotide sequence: TGTGCCAGCAGTCCCGGACAGTTCTATGGCTACACCTTC. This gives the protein CASSPGQFYGYTF.